This T cell receptor (beta chain) was recovered during a study of blood T cell repertoires in COVID-19 (dated by TCRdb to the early 2020s). The study in broad terms: Samples covering the acute and convalescent phases of COVID-19 were provided by collaborators in the United States, Italy and Spain. The prospective study material was composed of cDNA or gDNA derived from T cells, B-cell-depleted T cells, or PBMCs. The dataset comprised deeply sampled blood TCRbeta repertoires from subjects exposed to, actively infected with, or recovered from COVID-19. The repertoires were released in a freely available public database intended as a resource for research on the immune response to SARS-CoV-2. Samples came from the ongoing ImmuneRACE study (first 160 participants) plus 1,254 subjects from 6 global collaborators. Nearly every sample came with metadata listing a de-identified subject ID, COVID-19 status, age in years and sex. Where HLA class I and class II types were available, the types were taken from metadata supplied by the sample provider, not from assay-based typing. The research as a whole found: The quantity of clinical and demographic metadata differed by source and by participant and was supplied without curation.

TCRbeta CDR3 regions were amplified from genomic DNA using the immunoSEQ Assay, a bias-controlled multiplex PCR. In the authors' own workflow: Nucleated cell counts per sample were estimated from amplification of reference gene primers within the assay. Sequence reads were collapsed and filtered to measure the absolute abundance of every unique TCRbeta CDR3 rearrangement. Productive Simpson clonality was computed per sample as the square root of Simpson's diversity index over productive rearrangements. TCRdb's version of the immuneACCESS table is confined to in-frame rearrangements and falls short of the full clone set. An unresolved V gene accounts for under half of the shortfall where checked; the remainder is of unknown origin. For V, J and clone size, that table is used; D and trimming come from the DNA. The table for this sample lists approximately 440,000 clones; 87% of them were counted only once. Jointly, the top ten make up 0.65% to 0.9% of the sample.

Worth noting for this clone: Its antigen is unknown. There are no base qualities to consult, and no much larger clone falls within one base.

In the prospective study, participants were about 18 to 95 years old, resided in about two dozen geographic areas of the United States, and were enrolled through a virtual design. To assign participants to cohorts, the prospective study relied on clinical history that participants themselves reported in a screening survey and a study questionnaire. Recovered participants in ImmuneRACE Cohort 3 were defined by two consecutive negative NP/OP PCR tests, clearance by a healthcare professional, or resolution of symptoms. In the prospective study, mobile phlebotomists collected whole blood, serum and a nasopharyngeal or oropharyngeal swab from each participant. Additional blood draws and questionnaires over an approximately two-month period could optionally be provided by prospective study participants. Prospective study blood samples were shipped either frozen or at room temperature before DNA extraction.

The germline V gene (reference sequence) provides CDR1 DFQATT and CDR2 SNEGSKA. The CDR3 runs 10 amino acids, cysteine and phenylalanine included. The kept DNA is CDR3 alone, 30 bases in frame from the first base. V gives up 6 bases and J gives up 2 bases, and the segment between their germline ends measures 3 bases. Sequenced input: PBMCs or T cells enriched from blood (not recorded which). This clonotype was obtained from a woman aged 18-29 years who had recovered from COVID-19. The chain employs TRBV20-1 and TRBJ2-3; there is no confident call for the D gene. The sequenced DNA: TGCAGTGCAGCCACAGATACGCAGTATTTT. Translated, it gives CSAATDTQYF.